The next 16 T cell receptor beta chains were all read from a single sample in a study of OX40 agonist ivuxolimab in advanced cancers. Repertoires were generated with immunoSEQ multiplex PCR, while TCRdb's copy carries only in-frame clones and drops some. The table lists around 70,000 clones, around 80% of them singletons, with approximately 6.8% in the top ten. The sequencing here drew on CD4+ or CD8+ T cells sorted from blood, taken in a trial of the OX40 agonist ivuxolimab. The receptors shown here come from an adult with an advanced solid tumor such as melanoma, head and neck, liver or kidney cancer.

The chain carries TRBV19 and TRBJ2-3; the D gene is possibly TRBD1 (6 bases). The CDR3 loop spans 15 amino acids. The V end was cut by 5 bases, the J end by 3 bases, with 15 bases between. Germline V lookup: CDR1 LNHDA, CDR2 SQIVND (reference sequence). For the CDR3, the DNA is TGTGCCAGTAGTGCCGCCCAGGGGTGGACAGATACGCAGTATTTT. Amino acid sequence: CASSAAQGWTDTQYF.

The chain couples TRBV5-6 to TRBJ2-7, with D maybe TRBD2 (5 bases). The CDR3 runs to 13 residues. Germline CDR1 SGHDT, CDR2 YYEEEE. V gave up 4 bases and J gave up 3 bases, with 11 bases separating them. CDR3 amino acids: CASSPGVNYEQYF. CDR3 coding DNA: TGTGCCAGCAGCCCCGGGGTGAACTACGAGCAGTACTTC.

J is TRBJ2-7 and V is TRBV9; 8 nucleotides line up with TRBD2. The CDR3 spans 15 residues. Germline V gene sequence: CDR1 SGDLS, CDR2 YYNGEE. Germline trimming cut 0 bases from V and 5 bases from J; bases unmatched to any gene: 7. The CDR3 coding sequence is TGTGCCAGCAGCGTAGGGCGAGCGGGAGAACACGAGCAGTACTTC. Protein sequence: CASSVGRAGEHEQYF.

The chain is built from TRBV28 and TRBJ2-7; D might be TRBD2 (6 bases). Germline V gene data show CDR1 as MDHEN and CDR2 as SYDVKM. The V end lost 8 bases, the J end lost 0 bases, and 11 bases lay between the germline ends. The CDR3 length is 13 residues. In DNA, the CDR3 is TGTGCCAGCCGCGACGGGAGCTCCTACGAGCAGTACTTC. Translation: CASRDGSSYEQYF.

CDR3 DNA: TGTGCCAGCAGTTATTTAGAGACCCAGTACTTC. Encoded protein: CASSYLETQYF. This rearrangement joins TRBV6-5 to TRBJ2-5; D gene unclear. V lost 3 bases and J lost 4, with 3 bases in between. Germline assignment: CDR1 MNHEY and CDR2 SVGAGI. CDR3 length: 11 residues.

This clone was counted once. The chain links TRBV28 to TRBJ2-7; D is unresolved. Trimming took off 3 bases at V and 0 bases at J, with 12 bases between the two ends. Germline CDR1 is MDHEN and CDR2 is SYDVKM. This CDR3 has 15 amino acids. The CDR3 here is CASSLWQESSYEQYF. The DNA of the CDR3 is TGTGCCAGCAGTTTGTGGCAGGAGAGCTCCTACGAGCAGTACTTC.

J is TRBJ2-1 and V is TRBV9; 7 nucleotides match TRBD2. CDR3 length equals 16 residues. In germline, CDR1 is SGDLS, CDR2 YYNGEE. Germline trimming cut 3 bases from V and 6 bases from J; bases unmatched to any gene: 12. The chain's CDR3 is CASSGGGRGEPNEQFF. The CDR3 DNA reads TGTGCCAGCAGCGGAGGTGGGAGGGGAGAGCCCAATGAGCAGTTCTTC.

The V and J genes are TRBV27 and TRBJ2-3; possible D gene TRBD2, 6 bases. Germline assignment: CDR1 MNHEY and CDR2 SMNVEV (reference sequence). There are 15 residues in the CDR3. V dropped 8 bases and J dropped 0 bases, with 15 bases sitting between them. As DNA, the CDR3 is TGTGCCAGCCCCCTTCCCGCGGGGAGCACAGATACGCAGTATTTT. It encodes CASPLPAGSTDTQYF.

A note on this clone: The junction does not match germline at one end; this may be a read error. This CDR3 is CASSADPLEIQYF. CDR3 nucleotide sequence: TGTGCCAGCAGCGCTGACCCCTTAGAGATCCAGTACTTC. The chain carries TRBV11-2 and TRBJ2-5; D call uncertain. Germline loops: CDR1 SGHAT, CDR2 FQNNGV. The CDR3 runs 13 residues.

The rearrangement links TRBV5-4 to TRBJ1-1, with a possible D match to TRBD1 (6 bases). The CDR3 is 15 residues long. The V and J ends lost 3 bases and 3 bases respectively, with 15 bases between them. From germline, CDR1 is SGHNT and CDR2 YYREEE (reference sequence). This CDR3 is CASSSPKNRDTEAFF. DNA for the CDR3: TGTGCCAGCAGCTCCCCTAAAAACAGGGACACTGAAGCTTTCTTT.

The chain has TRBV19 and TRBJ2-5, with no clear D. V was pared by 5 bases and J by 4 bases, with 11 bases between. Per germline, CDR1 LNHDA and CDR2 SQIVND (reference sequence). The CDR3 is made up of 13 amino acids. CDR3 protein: CASSLDILETQYF. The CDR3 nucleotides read TGTGCCAGTAGTCTTGACATATTAGAGACCCAGTACTTC. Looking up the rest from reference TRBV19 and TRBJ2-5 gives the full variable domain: DGGITQSPKYLFRKEGQNVTLSCEQNLNHDAMYWYRQDPGQGLRLIYYSQIVNDFQKGDIAEGYSVSREKKESFPLTVTSAQKNPTAFYLCASSLDILETQYFGPGTRLLVL.

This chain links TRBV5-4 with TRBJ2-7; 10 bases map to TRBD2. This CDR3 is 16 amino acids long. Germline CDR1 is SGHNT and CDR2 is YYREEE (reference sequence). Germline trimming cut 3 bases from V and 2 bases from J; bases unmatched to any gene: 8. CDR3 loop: CASSSHLAGVPYEQYF. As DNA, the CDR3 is TGTGCCAGCAGCTCTCACCTAGCGGGAGTGCCCTACGAGCAGTACTTC.

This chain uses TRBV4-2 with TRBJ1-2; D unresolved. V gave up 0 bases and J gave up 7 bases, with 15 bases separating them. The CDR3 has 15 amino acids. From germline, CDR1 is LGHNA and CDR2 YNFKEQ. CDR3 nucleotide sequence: TGTGCCAGCAGCCAAGATATTAATTTCCTGGGTGGCTACACCTTC. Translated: CASSQDINFLGGYTF.

CDR3 in DNA: TGTGCCAGCAGTTTGGGGGGGGTGAGCTACACCTTC. This codes for CASSLGGVSYTF. The chain recombines TRBV27 with TRBJ1-2; perhaps TRBD1 as D (5 bases). This CDR3 has 12 amino acids. V shed 3 bases and J shed 9 bases, with 11 bases lying between them. Germline V gives CDR1 MNHEY, CDR2 SMNVEV (reference sequence).

The CDR3: CASTTLTGENYGYTF. The CDR3 DNA follows: TGTGCCAGCACCACCCTGACAGGGGAAAACTATGGCTACACCTTC. This chain uses TRBV28 with TRBJ1-2; TRBD1 agrees at 8 bases. The CDR3 length is 15 residues. Germline V CDR1 and CDR2: MDHEN, SYDVKM. V lost 7 bases and J lost 2; bases outside the gene matches: 9.

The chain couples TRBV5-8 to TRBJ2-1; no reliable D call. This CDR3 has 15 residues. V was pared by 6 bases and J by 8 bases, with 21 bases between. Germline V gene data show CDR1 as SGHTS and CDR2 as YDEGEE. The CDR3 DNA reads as TGTGCCAGCACCCCCACCCCAAATGCCTTTTATGAGCAGTTCTTC. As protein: CASTPTPNAFYEQFF.